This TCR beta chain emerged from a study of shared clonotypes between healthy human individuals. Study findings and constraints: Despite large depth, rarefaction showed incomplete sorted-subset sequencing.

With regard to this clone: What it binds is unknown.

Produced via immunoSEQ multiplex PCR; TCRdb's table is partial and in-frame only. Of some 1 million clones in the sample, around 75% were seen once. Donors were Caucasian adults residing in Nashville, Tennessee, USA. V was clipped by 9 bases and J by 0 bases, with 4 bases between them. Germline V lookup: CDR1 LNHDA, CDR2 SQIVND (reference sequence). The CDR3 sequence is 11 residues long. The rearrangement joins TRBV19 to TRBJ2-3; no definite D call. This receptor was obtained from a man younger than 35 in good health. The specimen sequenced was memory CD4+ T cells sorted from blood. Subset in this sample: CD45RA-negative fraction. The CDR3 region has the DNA TGTGCCAGCACTAGCACAGATACGCAGTATTTT. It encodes CASTSTDTQYF.